These T cell receptor beta chains were read from a single sample in a study of shared clonotypes between healthy human individuals. Sequencing used immunoSEQ multiplex PCR; TCRdb keeps in-frame clones, though not all of them. Counted here are just over 2,000,000 clones, roughly 95% occurring once; the ten biggest clones make up roughly 0.13%. Material for sequencing was naive CD4+ T cells sorted from blood. These receptors all stem from a young man in good health. The conserved cysteine and the conserved F or W are not part of the CDR3 here. Clone size is not always given. Where it is, it says once, few, many or a class for expanded clones.

clone size	V gene	J gene	CDR3 protein
few	TRBV11-3	TRBJ2-3	ASSSRAGGPDTQY
-	TRBV6-1	TRBJ1-2	ASSSRDRVRYGYT
-	TRBV30	TRBJ2-2	AWSNQQELF
-	TRBV7-2	TRBJ2-7	ASSFGSVARGYEQY
-	TRBV28	TRBJ1-4	ASSRAGLVSNEKLF
-	TRBV4-2	TRBJ1-2	ASSLEGYGYT
-	TRBV11-2	TRBJ1-2	ASSRTGLNYGYT
-	TRBV7-9	TRBJ2-7	ASSQSGGGDEQY
-	TRBV28	TRBJ2-1	ASSPSGQGQGNNEQF
-	TRBV6-1	TRBJ2-3	ASSEQNTDTQY
-	TRBV10-3	TRBJ2-5	AISEILAGGGGTQY
-	TRBV9	TRBJ2-2	ASSVVGGANTGELF
-	TRBV27	TRBJ1-2	ASSIRANYGYT
-	TRBV7-2	TRBJ2-5	ASSLVGLASQETQY
-	TRBV28	TRBJ2-2	ASSSGTPQGTGELF
-	TRBV30	TRBJ2-7	AWRSGVGEQY
-	TRBV10-3	TRBJ1-2	AISESRPVGYT
-	TRBV30	TRBJ1-1	AWSKTVGDLGAF
few	TRBV6-1	TRBJ2-1	ASTRPLRDYNEQF
once	TRBV6-6	TRBJ2-4	ASLGLAKNIQY
-	TRBV7-8	TRBJ2-7	ASSPSALGSYEQY
-	TRBV7-2	TRBJ2-5	ASSAQTRETQY
-	TRBV5-1	TRBJ2-3	ASSSVDRDTQY
-	TRBV5-1	TRBJ2-3	ASSSNTGGDTQY
-	TRBV5-1	TRBJ2-5	ASKRAGGEETQY
-	TRBV9	TRBJ2-7	ASSVSSGTSYEQY
-	TRBV27	TRBJ2-1	ASSLINPRLAGGYEQF
-	TRBV7-3	TRBJ1-1	ASSLRGNTEAF
-	TRBV4-1	TRBJ2-2	ASSPLRAANTGELF
-	TRBV30	TRBJ2-7	AWSDRVEQY
-	TRBV7-2	TRBJ1-1	ATEDPDKGMNTEAF
once	TRBV10-1	TRBJ2-7	ASSEPSTGGGSEQY
-	TRBV5-1	TRBJ2-1	ASTYLPFTTGGNEQF
once	TRBV7-9	TRBJ2-4	ASSLAGQVAKNIQY
-	TRBV15	TRBJ2-2	ATSREGRSNTGELF
-	TRBV30	TRBJ2-3	AWSASDTQY
-	TRBV10-1	TRBJ1-6	ASSEFESGDQSSYNSPLH
-	TRBV30	TRBJ2-7	AGNRAGMSYEQY
-	TRBV9	TRBJ2-5	ASSRPSAEQETQY
-	TRBV19	TRBJ1-5	ASSITGGLGDNQPQH
-	TRBV5-4	TRBJ2-7	ASSHGSRGDPGTYEQY
-	TRBV5-1	TRBJ1-5	ASSAGPDQPQH
-	TRBV7-9	TRBJ2-1	ASRQAGEVYNEQF
-	TRBV28	TRBJ1-6	ASRTGLMGSSYNSPLH
-	TRBV7-9	TRBJ1-2	ASSLSGDHNYGYT
few	TRBV6-5	TRBJ1-5	ASSYSIYQPQH
-	TRBV27	TRBJ2-2	ASTSRSNTGELF
-	TRBV4-3	TRBJ2-3	ASSQDLGTSLPDTQY
-	TRBV20-1	TRBJ2-7	SAEQGYEQY
-	TRBV29-1	TRBJ1-4	SVVGRNNEKLF
-	TRBV5-1	TRBJ2-5	ASRDLGTGEETQY
-	TRBV4-1	TRBJ2-3	ASSQIGTSGASDTQY
-	TRBV9	TRBJ2-7	ASSLLTSGRYYEQY
-	TRBV11-2	TRBJ2-1	ASSQPGLAGQSSYNEQF
-	TRBV11-2	TRBJ1-1	ASSLAGWAF
-	TRBV4-1	TRBJ1-1	ASSQEVPGGINTEAF
-	TRBV19	TRBJ1-1	ATRPNPNTEAF
-	TRBV6-5	TRBJ2-7	ATSQGPNEQY
-	TRBV2	TRBJ2-5	AIRRDDQETQY
-	TRBV27	TRBJ1-5	ASSWTSNQPQH